The present T cell receptor (beta chain) was sequenced within a study of cytomegalovirus exposure and HLA in healthy donors. CDR1 GTSNPN and CDR2 SVGIG come from the germline V gene (reference sequence). The length of the CDR3 is 17 residues. Germline trimming cut 0 bases from V and 1 base from J; bases unmatched to any gene: 6. The PCR employed 60 Vbeta primers together with 13 Jbeta primers. As handled by the study authors: Roughly 11 million shared chains were among the approximately 80 million unique TCR beta chains that a later analysis counted. This table comes from immunoSEQ multiplex PCR, and its TCRdb copy is limited to in-frame clones, with some not included. That table gives V, J and clone size, and the DNA gave D and trimming. The sample lists about 150,000 clones, 75% to 85% seen once, with roughly 5.9% in the top ten. Comments on this clone: Antigen specificity is unknown.

Study outcomes and limitations: It was taken for granted in presence/absence analyses that sequencing depth across donors was roughly uniform. Earlier results showed most TCR beta V segments being productive about 87% or about 30% of the time. The majority of CMV-associated TCR beta chains were reported as apparently HLA-restricted in a later analysis.

The sample was PBMCs. The receptor's source is a woman aged 40 to 50 in good health and CMV-seropositive. The genes are TRBV30 and TRBJ2-5; 12 nucleotides align to TRBD2. The CDR3 coding sequence is TGTGCCTGGAGTGTACTTCGGACTAGCGGGGCCCAAGAGACCCAGTACTTC. It encodes CAWSVLRTSGAQETQYF.